This is a list of T cell receptor beta chains from one sample in a study of control samples from healthy donors and cancer patients. The method was immunoSEQ multiplex PCR; TCRdb's version includes in-frame clones alone and lacks a portion of them. The sample lists about 190,000 clones, over 80% occurring once. The sequenced sample consisted of blood. Receptor source: a man in his thirties or forties in good health. Both conserved end residues are part of each CDR3. D genes are given only for firm matches. Some rows mark clone size as missing; the rest say once, few, many or name a class of expanded clone.

j_call | v_call | clone_size | d_call | cdr3_aa | cdr3_nt
TRBJ1-2 | TRBV2 | once | - | CASERDLRVGYTF | TGTGCCAGCGAAAGGGATCTCAGGGTTGGCTACACCTTC
TRBJ1-2 | TRBV10-3 | - | TRBD1 | CATRGRGSGYTF | TGTGCCACGAGGGGCAGGGGGAGCGGCTACACCTTC
TRBJ2-7 | TRBV7-2 | - | - | CASRSDRRSYEQYF | TGTGCCAGCAGATCTGACAGGCGCTCCTACGAGCAGTACTTC
TRBJ1-4 | TRBV6-1 | - | - | CASSEQLNEKLFF | TGTGCCAGCAGTGAACAGCTTAATGAAAAACTGTTTTTT
TRBJ2-1 | TRBV19 | - | TRBD2 | CASSSGLAGRYNEQFF | TGTGCCAGTAGTTCAGGACTAGCGGGGAGGTACAATGAGCAGTTCTTC
TRBJ1-1 | TRBV4-2 | once | - | CASRDRYTEAFF | TGTGCCAGCAGGGATAGGTACACTGAAGCTTTCTTT
TRBJ2-1 | TRBV30 | - | - | CAWRPQGSYNEQFF | TGTGCCTGGAGGCCCCAGGGAAGCTACAATGAGCAGTTCTTC
TRBJ1-1 | TRBV4-1 | - | - | CASSKLTPGEAEAFF | TGCGCCAGCAGCAAACTAACGCCAGGGGAGGCTGAAGCTTTCTTT
TRBJ1-5 | TRBV7-8 | - | - | CASEQGRSSGQPQHF | TGTGCCAGCGAACAGGGAAGGAGTTCAGGGCAGCCCCAGCATTTT
TRBJ1-2 | TRBV25-1 | - | - | CASSGSGTVRGYTF | TGTGCCAGCAGTGGCTCCGGGACGGTGAGGGGCTACACCTTC
TRBJ1-2 | TRBV10-3 | - | - | CAISSDTKSYGYTF | TGTGCCATCAGTTCGGACACTAAATCTTATGGCTACACCTTC
TRBJ2-7 | TRBV19 | - | - | CASRRELGTHEQYF | TGTGCCAGTAGACGGGAACTAGGAACCCACGAGCAGTACTTC
TRBJ1-4 | TRBV19 | - | - | CASSWGRRSSEKLFF | TGTGCCAGCTCCTGGGGCCGTCGGTCATCTGAAAAACTGTTTTTT
TRBJ2-7 | TRBV10-1 | - | - | CASNICSYEQYF | TGCGCCAGCAACATATGCTCCTACGAGCAGTACTTC
TRBJ1-1 | TRBV5-1 | - | - | CASSLLGAGTEAFF | TGCGCCAGCAGCCTCCTGGGGGCGGGCACTGAAGCTTTCTTT
TRBJ2-3 | TRBV5-1 | - | - | CASSLRQWRDTQYF | TGCGCCAGCAGCCTACGACAGTGGCGGGATACGCAGTATTTT
TRBJ1-1 | TRBV19 | - | - | CASSMGRITNTEAFF | TGTGCCAGTAGTATGGGGAGGATAACGAACACTGAAGCTTTCTTT
TRBJ2-1 | TRBV24-1 | - | TRBD1 | CATSGSGTASYNEQFF | TGTGCCACCAGTGGTTCCGGGACAGCCTCCTACAATGAGCAGTTCTTC
TRBJ2-3 | TRBV7-3 | - | - | CASSLSGGRRDTQYF | TGTGCCAGCAGCTTATCCGGGGGGCGAAGAGATACGCAGTATTTT
TRBJ1-6 | TRBV7-8 | - | TRBD1 | CASSLVRTGTNSPLHF | TGTGCCAGCAGCTTAGTAAGGACAGGGACGAATTCACCCCTCCACTTT
TRBJ1-5 | TRBV21-1 | - | - | CASSKIRSRLSNQPQHF | TGTGCCAGCAGCAAAATTCGGTCCAGGCTTAGCAATCAGCCCCAGCATTTT
TRBJ2-3 | TRBV4-2 | once | - | CASSQGGKDNTQYF | TGTGCCAGCAGCCAAGGGGGGAAGGATAATACGCAGTATTTT
TRBJ2-2 | TRBV18 | - | TRBD2 | CASSRRDASGVDRELFF | TGTGCCAGCTCCCGACGGGATGCTAGCGGGGTCGACCGGGAGCTGTTTTTT
TRBJ2-7 | TRBV7-9 | few | - | CASSLASDVYEQYF | TGTGCCAGCAGCTTAGCGAGCGACGTATACGAGCAGTACTTC
TRBJ2-7 | TRBV2 | once | TRBD2 | CASSELASGGPVRYEQYF | TGTGCCAGCAGTGAATTGGCTAGCGGGGGCCCGGTTAGGTACGAGCAGTACTTC
TRBJ1-1 | TRBV27 | - | - | CASSFLGRRAFF | TGTGCCAGCAGTTTTTTGGGCAGGCGGGCTTTCTTT
TRBJ1-1 | TRBV19 | - | - | CASSPDSPPEAFF | TGTGCCAGTAGTCCGGACAGTCCTCCTGAAGCTTTCTTT
TRBJ2-2 | TRBV2 | - | - | CARTANTGELFF | TGTGCCAGGACAGCTAACACCGGGGAGCTGTTTTTT